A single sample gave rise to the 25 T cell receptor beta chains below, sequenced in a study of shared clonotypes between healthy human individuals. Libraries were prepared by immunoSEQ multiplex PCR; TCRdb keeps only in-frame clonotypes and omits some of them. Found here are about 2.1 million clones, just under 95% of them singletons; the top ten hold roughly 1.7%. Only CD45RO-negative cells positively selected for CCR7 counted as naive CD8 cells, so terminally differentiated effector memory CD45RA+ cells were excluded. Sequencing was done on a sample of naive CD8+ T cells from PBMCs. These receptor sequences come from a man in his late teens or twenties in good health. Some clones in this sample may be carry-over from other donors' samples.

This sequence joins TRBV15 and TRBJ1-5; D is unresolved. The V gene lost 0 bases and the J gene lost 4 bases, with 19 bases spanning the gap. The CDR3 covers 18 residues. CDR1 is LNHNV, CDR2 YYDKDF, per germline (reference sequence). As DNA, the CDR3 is TGTGCCACCAGCAGAGAGATCACGAGGGTCATGATGAATCAGCCCCAGCATTTT. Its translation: CATSREITRVMMNQPQHF.

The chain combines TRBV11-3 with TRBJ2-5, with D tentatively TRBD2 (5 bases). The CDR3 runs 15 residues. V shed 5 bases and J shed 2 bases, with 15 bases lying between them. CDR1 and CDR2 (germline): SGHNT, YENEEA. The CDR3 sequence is CASSPHAGVQETQYF. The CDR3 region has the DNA TGTGCCAGCAGCCCGCACGCGGGCGTACAAGAGACCCAGTACTTC.

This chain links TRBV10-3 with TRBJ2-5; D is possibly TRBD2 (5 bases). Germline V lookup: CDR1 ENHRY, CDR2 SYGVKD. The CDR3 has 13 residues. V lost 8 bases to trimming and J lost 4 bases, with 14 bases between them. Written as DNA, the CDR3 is TGTGCCATCTCTATCCGGGGTCGAGAGACCCAGTACTTC. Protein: CAISIRGRETQYF.

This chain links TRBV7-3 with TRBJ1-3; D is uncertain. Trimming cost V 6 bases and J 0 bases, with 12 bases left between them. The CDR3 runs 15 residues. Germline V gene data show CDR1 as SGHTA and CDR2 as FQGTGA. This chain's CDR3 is CASSIDGYSGNTIYF. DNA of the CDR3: TGTGCCAGCAGTATTGACGGCTACTCTGGAAACACCATATATTTT.

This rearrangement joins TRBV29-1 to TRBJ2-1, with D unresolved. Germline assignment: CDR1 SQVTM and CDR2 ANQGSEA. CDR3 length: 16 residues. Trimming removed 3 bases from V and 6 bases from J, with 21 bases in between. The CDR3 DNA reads TGCAGCGTTGACTCTCCAAGGGCGGCCGCGCCCAATGAGCAGTTCTTC. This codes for CSVDSPRAAAPNEQFF.

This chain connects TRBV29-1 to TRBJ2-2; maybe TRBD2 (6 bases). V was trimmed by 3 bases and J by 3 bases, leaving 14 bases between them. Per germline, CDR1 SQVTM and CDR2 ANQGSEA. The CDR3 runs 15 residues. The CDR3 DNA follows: TGCAGCGTTGATCTCCCGGGGGACGACACCGGGGAGCTGTTTTTT. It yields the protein CSVDLPGDDTGELFF.

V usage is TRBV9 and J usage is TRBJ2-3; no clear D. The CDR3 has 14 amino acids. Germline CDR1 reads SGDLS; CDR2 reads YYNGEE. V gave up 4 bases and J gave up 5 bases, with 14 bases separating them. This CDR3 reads CASSRDPTEDTQYF. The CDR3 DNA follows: TGTGCCAGCAGCCGAGACCCGACGGAAGATACGCAGTATTTT.

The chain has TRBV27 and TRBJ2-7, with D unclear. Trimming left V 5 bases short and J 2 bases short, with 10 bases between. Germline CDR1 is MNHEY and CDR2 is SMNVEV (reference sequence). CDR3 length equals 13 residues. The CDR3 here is CASSPFAPYEQYF. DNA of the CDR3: TGTGCCAGCAGTCCCTTCGCGCCCTACGAGCAGTACTTC.

CDR3 sequence reads: CASSTTGTGYTDTQYF. Written as DNA, the CDR3 is TGCGCCAGCAGCACAACCGGGACAGGGTATACAGATACGCAGTATTTT. The V and J genes are TRBV5-1 and TRBJ2-3; TRBD1 aligns across 9 bases. V trimming: 4 bases; J trimming: 3 bases; junction bases outside the gene matches: 9. The CDR3 sequence is 16 residues long. Germline V gives CDR1 SGHRS, CDR2 YFSETQ.

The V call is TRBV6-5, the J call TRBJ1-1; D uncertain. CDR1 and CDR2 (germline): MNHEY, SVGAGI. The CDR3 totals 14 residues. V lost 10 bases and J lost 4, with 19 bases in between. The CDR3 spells CATGEGGPGTEAFF. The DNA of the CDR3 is TGTGCCACCGGAGAGGGCGGACCGGGCACTGAAGCTTTCTTT.

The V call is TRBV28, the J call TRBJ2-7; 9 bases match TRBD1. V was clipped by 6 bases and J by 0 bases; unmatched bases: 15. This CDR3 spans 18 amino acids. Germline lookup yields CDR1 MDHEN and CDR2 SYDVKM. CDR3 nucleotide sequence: TGTGCCAGCAGCACCCCCCGGTTAACAGGGGGCCCCTCCTACGAGCAGTACTTC. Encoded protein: CASSTPRLTGGPSYEQYF.

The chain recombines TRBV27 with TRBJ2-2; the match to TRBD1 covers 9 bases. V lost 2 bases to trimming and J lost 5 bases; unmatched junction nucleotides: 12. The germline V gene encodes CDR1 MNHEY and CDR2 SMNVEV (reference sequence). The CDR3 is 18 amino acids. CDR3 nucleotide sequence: TGTGCCAGCAGTTTAAGTGGGGACAGGGTTCGGCTTACCGGGGAGCTGTTTTTT. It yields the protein CASSLSGDRVRLTGELFF.

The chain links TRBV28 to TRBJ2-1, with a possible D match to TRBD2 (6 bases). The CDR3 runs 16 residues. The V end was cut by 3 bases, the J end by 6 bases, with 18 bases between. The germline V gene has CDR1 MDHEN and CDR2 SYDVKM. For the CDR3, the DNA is TGTGCCAGCAGTTTTTTTGAGCGGGCATACGGCAATGAGCAGTTCTTC. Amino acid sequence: CASSFFERAYGNEQFF.

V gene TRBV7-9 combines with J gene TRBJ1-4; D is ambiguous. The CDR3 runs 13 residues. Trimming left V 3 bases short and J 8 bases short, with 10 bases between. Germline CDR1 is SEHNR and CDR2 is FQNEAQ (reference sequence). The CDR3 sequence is CASSLALREKLFF. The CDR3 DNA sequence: TGTGCCAGCAGCTTGGCCCTTAGAGAAAAACTGTTTTTT.

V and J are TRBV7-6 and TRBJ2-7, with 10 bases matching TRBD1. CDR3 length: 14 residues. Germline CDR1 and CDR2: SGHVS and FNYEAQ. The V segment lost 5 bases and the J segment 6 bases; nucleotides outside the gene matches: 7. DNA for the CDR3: TGTGCCAGCAGCACCCCCGGGACAGGGGCCGAGCAGTACTTC. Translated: CASSTPGTGAEQYF.

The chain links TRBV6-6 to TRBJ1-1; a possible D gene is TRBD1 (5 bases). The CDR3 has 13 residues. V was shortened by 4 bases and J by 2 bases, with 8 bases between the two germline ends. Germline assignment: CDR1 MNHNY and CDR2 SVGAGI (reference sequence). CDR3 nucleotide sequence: TGTGCCAGCAGTTGGGGACCTAACACTGAAGCTTTCTTT. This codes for CASSWGPNTEAFF.

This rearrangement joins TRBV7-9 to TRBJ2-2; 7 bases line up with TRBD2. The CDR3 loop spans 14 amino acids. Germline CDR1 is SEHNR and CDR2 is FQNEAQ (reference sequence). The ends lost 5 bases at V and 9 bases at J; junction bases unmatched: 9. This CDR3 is CASSHPEGTRELFF. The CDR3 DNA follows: TGTGCCAGCAGCCATCCGGAGGGGACTAGGGAGCTGTTTTTT. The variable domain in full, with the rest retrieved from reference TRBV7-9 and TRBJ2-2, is DTGVSQNPRHKITKRGQNVTFRCDPISEHNRLYWYRQTLGQGPEFLTYFQNEAQLEKSRLLSDRFSAERPKGSFSTLEIQRTEQGDSAMYLCASSHPEGTRELFFGEGSRLTVL.

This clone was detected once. The CDR3 DNA is TGTGCCAGCAGCCAAGTAATCAGGGGAGGCGATGGCTACACCTTC. This translates into CASSQVIRGGDGYTF. The chain recombines TRBV14 with TRBJ1-2; TRBD1 is a possible D gene (6 bases). The CDR3 consists of 15 residues. Per the germline V gene, CDR1 is SGHDN and CDR2 is FVKESK. The V gene lost 1 base and the J gene lost 6 bases, with 15 bases spanning the gap.

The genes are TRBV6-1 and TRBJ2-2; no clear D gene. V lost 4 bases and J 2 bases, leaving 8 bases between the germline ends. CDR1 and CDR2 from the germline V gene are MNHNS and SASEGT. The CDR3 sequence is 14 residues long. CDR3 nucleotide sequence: TGTGCCAGCAGTGTGGCCCTTAACACCGGGGAGCTGTTTTTT. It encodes CASSVALNTGELFF.

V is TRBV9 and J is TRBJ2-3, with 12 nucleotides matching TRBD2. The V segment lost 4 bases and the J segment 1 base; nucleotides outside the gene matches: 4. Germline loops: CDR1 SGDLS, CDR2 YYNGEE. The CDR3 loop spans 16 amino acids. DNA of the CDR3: TGTGCCAGCAGCCCGGGACTAGCGGGTCGCACAGATACGCAGTATTTT. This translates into CASSPGLAGRTDTQYF.

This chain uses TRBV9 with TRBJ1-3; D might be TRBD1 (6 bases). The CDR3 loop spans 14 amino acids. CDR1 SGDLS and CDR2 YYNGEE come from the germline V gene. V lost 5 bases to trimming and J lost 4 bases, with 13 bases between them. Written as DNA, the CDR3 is TGTGCCAGCAGTGGCTTGGGGACAGGAAACACCATATATTTT. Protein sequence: CASSGLGTGNTIYF.

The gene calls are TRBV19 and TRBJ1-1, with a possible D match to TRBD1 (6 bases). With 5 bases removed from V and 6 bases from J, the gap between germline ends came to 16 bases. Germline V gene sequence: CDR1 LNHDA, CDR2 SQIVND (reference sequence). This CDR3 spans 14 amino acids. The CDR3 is CASSANRDRAEAFF. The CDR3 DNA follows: TGTGCCAGTAGTGCGAACAGGGATCGGGCTGAAGCTTTCTTT. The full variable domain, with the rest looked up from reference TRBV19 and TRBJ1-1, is DGGITQSPKYLFRKEGQNVTLSCEQNLNHDAMYWYRQDPGQGLRLIYYSQIVNDFQKGDIAEGYSVSREKKESFPLTVTSAQKNPTAFYLCASSANRDRAEAFFGQGTRLTVV.

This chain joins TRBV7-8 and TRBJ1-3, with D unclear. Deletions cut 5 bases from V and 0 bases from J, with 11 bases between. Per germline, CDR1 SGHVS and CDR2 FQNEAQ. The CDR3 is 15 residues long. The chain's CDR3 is CASSPQIVSGNTIYF. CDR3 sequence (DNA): TGTGCCAGCAGCCCCCAAATAGTCTCTGGAAACACCATATATTTT. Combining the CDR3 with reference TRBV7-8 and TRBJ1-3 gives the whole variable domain GAGVSQSPRYKVAKRGQDVALRCDPISGHVSLFWYQQALGQGPEFLTYFQNEAQLDKSGLPSDRFFAERPEGSVSTLKIQRTQQEDSAVYLCASSPQIVSGNTIYFGEGSWLTVV.

The CDR3 region has the DNA TGTGCCAGCAGCGCCGTCCTGGCGGGAGTAAGGAATGAGCAGTTCTTC. It codes for CASSAVLAGVRNEQFF. The J gene is TRBJ2-1, the V gene TRBV9, with 7 positions matching TRBD2. The V segment lost 3 bases and the J segment 7 bases; nucleotides outside the gene matches: 13. From germline, CDR1 is SGDLS and CDR2 YYNGEE. The CDR3 has 16 amino acids.

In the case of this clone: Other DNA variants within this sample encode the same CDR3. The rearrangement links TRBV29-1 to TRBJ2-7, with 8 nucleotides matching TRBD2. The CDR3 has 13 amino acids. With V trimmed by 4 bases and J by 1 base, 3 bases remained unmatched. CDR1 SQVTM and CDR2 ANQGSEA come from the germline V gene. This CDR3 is CSVAGGKSYEQYF. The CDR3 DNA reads TGCAGCGTTGCGGGGGGGAAGTCCTACGAGCAGTACTTC.